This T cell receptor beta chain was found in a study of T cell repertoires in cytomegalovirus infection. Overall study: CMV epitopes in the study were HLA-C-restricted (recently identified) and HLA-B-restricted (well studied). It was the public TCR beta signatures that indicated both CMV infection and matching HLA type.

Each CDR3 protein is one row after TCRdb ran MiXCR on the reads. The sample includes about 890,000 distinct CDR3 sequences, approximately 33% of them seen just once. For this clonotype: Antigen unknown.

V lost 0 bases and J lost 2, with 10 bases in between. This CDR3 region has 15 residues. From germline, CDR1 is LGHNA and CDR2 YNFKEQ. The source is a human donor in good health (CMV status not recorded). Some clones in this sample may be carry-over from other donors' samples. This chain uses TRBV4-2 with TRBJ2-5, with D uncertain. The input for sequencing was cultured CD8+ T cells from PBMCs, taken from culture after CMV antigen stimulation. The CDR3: CASSQDSVRQETQYF. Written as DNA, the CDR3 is TGTGCCAGCAGCCAAGATAGTGTCAGACAAGAGACCCAGTACTTC.